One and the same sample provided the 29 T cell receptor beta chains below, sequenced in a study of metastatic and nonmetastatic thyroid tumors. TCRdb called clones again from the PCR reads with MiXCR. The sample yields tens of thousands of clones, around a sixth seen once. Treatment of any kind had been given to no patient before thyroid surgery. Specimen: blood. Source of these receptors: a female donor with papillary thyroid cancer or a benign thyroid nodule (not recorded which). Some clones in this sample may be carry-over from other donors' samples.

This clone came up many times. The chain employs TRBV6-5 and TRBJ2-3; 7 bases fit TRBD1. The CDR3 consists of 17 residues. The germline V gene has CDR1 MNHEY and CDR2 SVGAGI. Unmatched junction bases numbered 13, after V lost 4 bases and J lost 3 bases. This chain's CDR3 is CASSSYPSGGQTDTQYF. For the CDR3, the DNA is TGTGCCAGCAGTTCCTACCCCTCAGGGGGACAAACAGATACGCAGTATTTT.

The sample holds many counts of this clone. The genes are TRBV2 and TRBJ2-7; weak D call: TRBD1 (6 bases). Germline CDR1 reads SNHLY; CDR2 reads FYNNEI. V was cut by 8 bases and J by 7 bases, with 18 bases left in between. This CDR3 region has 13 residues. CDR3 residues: CASLRDTGLEQYF. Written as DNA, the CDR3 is TGTGCCAGCCTCCGGGACACCGGGTTGGAGCAGTACTTC.

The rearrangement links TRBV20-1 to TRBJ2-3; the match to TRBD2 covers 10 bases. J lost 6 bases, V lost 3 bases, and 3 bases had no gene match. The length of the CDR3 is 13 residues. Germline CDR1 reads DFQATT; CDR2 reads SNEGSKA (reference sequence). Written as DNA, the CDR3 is TGCAGTGCTAGCCCTAGCGGGAGCGATACGCAGTATTTT. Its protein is CSASPSGSDTQYF.

The chain's CDR3 is CASSLSNTIYF. The CDR3 DNA sequence: TGTGCCAGCAGCTTGAGTAACACCATATATTTT. The chain recombines TRBV11-2 with TRBJ1-3; D is unclear. Germline lookup yields CDR1 SGHAT and CDR2 FQNNGV. This CDR3 is built from 11 residues. V was trimmed by 3 bases and J by 7 bases, leaving 4 bases between them. The full variable domain, with the rest looked up from reference TRBV11-2 and TRBJ1-3, is EAGVAQSPRYKIIEKRQSVAFWCNPISGHATLYWYQQILGQGPKLLIQFQNNGVVDDSQLPKDRFSAERLKGVDSTLKIQPAKLEDSAVYLCASSLSNTIYFGEGSWLTVV.

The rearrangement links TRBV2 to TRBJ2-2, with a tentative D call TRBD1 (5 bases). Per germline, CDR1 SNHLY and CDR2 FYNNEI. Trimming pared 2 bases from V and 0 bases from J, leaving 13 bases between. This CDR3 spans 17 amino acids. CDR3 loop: CASSEWGGASNTGELFF. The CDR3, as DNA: TGTGCCAGCAGTGAATGGGGTGGGGCTTCGAACACCGGGGAGCTGTTTTTT.

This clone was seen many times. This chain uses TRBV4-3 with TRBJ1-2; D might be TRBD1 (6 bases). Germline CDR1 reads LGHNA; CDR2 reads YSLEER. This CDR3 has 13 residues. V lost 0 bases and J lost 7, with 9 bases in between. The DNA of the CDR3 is TGCGCCAGCAGCCAAGAAACAGGGTCTGGCTACACCTTC. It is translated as CASSQETGSGYTF.

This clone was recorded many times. CDR3 DNA sequence: TGTGCCAGCAGCAGAGGACAGGGGAACACTGAAGCTTTCTTT. Amino acid sequence: CASSRGQGNTEAFF. This sequence joins TRBV13 and TRBJ1-1; 8 nucleotides line up with TRBD1. CDR1 and CDR2 (germline): PRHDT, FYEKMQ (reference sequence). The CDR3 loop spans 14 amino acids. V gave up 5 bases and J gave up 1 base; unmatched junction bases: 3.

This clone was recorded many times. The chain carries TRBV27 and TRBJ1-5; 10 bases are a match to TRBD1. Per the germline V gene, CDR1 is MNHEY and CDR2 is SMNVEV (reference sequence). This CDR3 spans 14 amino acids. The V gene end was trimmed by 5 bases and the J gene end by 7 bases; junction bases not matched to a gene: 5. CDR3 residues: CASSQGTGEQPQHF. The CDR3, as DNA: TGTGCCAGCAGTCAAGGGACAGGGGAACAGCCCCAGCATTTT.

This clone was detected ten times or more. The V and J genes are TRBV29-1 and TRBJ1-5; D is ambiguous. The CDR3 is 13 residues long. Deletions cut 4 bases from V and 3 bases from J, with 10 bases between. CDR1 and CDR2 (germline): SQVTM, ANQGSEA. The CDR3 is CSVGTDINQPQHF. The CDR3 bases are TGCAGCGTTGGAACCGATATCAATCAGCCCCAGCATTTT.

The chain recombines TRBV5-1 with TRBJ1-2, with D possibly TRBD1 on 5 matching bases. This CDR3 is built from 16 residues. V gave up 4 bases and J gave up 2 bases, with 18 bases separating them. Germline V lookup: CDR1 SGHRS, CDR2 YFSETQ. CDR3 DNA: TGCGCCAGCAGCCGGGCCGGGACCTCCCCCAACTATGGCTACACCTTC. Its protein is CASSRAGTSPNYGYTF.

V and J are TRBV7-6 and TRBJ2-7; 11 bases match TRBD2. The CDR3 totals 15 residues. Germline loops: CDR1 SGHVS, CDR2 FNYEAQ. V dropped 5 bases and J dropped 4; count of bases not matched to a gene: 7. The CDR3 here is CASSAGTSGTYEQYF. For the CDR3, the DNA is TGTGCCAGCAGCGCCGGGACTAGCGGAACTTACGAGCAGTACTTC.

CDR3: CSARGQVDYEQYF. CDR3 nucleotides: TGCAGTGCTAGAGGTCAGGTGGACTACGAGCAGTACTTC. The chain employs TRBV20-1 and TRBJ2-7; D call uncertain. CDR3 length equals 13 residues. The germline V gene has CDR1 DFQATT and CDR2 SNEGSKA (reference sequence). V lost 1 base to trimming and J lost 3 bases, with 10 bases between them.

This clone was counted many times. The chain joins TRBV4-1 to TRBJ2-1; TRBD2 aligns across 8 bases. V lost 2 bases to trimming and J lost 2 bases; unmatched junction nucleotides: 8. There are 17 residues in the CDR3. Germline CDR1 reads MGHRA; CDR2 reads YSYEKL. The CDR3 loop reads CASSQPLGRATYNEQFF. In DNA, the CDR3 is TGCGCCAGCAGCCAACCCCTCGGGAGGGCCACCTACAATGAGCAGTTCTTC.

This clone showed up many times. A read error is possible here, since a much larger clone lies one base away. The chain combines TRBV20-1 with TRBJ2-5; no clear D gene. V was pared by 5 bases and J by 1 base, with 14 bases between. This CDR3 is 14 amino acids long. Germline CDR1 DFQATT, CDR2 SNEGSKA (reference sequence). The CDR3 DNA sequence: TGCAGTGCTTTGACTCGGGTCCCCCAAGAGACCCAGTACTTC. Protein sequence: CSALTRVPQETQYF.

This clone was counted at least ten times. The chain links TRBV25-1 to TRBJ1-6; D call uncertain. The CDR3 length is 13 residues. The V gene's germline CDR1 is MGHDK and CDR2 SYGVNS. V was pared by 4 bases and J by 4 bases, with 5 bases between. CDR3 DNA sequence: TGTGCCAGCAGTGGGCAGTATAATTCACCCCTCCACTTT. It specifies CASSGQYNSPLHF.

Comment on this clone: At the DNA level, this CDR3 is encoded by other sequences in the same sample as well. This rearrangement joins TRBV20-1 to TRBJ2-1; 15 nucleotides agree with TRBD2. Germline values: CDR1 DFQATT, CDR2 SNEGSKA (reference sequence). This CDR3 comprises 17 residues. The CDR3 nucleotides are TGCATCATATCGGGACTAGCGGGAGGTAACTCCTACAATGAGCAGTTCTTC. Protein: CIISGLAGGNSYNEQFF.

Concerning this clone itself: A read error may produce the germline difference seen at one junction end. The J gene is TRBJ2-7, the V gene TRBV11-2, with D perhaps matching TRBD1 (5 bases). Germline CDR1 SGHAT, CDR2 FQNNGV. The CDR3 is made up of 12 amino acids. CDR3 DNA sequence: TGTGCCATCAGCCAGGGCAGCTACGAGCAGTACTTC. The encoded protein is CAISQGSYEQYF.

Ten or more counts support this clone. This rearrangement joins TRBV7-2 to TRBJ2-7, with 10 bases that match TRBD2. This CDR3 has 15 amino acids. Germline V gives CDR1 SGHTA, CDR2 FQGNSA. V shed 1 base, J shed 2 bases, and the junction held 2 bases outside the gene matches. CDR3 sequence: CASSLGTSGTYEQYF. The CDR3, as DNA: TGTGCCAGCAGCTTAGGTACTAGCGGGACCTACGAGCAGTACTTC.

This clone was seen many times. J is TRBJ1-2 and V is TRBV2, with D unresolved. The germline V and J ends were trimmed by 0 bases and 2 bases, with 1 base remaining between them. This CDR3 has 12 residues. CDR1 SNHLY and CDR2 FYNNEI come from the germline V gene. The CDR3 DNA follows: TGTGCCAGCAGTGAAGCCAACTATGGCTACACCTTC. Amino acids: CASSEANYGYTF. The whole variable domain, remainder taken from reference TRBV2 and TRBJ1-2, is EPEVTQTPSHQVTQMGQEVILRCVPISNHLYFYWYRQILGQKVEFLVSFYNNEISEKSEIFDDQFSVERPDGSNFTLKIRSTKLEDSAMYFCASSEANYGYTFGSGTRLTVV.

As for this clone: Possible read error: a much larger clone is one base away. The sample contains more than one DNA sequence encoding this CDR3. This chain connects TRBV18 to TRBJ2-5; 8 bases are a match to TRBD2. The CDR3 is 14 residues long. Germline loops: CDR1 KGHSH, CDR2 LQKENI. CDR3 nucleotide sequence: TGTGCCAGTTCACCGGGGGGGGGACAAGAGACCCAGTACTTC. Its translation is CASSPGGGQETQYF.

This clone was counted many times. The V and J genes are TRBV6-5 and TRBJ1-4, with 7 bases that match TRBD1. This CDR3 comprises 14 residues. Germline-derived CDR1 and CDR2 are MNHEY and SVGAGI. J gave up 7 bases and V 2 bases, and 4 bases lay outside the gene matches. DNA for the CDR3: TGTGCCAGCAGTTACGGACAGGCGGGTGAAAAACTGTTTTTT. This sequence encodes CASSYGQAGEKLFF.

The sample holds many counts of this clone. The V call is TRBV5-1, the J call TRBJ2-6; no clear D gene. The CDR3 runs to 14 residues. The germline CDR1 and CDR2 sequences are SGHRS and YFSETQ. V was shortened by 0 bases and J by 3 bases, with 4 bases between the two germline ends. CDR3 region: CASSLDGGANVLTF. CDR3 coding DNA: TGCGCCAGCAGCTTGGATGGTGGGGCCAACGTCCTGACTTTC.

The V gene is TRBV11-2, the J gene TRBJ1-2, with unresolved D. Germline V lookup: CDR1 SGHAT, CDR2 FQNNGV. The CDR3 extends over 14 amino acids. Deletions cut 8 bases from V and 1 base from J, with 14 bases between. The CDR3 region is CASGRHGNNYGYTF. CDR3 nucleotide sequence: TGTGCCAGCGGCCGGCACGGGAATAACTATGGCTACACCTTC.

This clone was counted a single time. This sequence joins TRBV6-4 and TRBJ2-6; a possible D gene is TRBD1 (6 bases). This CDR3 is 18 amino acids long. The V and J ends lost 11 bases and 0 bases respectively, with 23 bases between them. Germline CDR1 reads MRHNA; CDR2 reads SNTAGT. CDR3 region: CAARSGRGPRSGANVLTF. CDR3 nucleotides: TGTGCCGCCCGGTCTGGCAGGGGCCCCCGCTCTGGGGCCAACGTCCTGACTTTC.

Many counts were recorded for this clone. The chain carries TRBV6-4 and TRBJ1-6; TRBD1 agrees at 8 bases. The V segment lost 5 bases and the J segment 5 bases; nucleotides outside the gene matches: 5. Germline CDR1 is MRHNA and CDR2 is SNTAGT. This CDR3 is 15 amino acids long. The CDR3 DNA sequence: TGTGCCAGCAGTTTCGGGACAGGAGATAATTCACCCCTCCACTTT. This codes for CASSFGTGDNSPLHF.

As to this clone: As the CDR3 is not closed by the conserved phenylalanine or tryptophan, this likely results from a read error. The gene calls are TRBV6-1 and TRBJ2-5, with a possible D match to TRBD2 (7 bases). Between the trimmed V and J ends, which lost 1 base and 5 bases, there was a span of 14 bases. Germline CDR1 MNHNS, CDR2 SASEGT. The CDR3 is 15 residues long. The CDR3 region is CASSEGGGGWETQYL. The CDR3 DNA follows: TGTGCCAGCAGTGAAGGAGGGGGGGGGTGGGAGACCCAGTACCTC.

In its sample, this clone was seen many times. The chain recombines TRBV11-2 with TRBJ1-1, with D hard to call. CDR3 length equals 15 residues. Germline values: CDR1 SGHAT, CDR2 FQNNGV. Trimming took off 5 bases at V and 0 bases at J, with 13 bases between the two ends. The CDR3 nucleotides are TGTGCCAGCAGCCATGGTCAGAACATGAACACTGAAGCTTTCTTT. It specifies CASSHGQNMNTEAFF.

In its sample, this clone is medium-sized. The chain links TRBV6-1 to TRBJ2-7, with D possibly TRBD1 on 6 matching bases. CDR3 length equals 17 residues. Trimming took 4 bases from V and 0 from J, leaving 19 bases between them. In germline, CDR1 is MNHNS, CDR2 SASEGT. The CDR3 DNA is TGTGCCAGCAGTGGAGGTGGACAGTTTTATAGCTCCTACGAGCAGTACTTC. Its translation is CASSGGGQFYSSYEQYF.

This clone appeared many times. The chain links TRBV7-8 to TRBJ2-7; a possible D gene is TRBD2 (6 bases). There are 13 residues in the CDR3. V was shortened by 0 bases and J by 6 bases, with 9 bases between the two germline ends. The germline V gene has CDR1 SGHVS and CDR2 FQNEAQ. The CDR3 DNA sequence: TGTGCCAGCAGCTTAGCCGGGGGACTCGAGCAGTACTTC. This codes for CASSLAGGLEQYF.